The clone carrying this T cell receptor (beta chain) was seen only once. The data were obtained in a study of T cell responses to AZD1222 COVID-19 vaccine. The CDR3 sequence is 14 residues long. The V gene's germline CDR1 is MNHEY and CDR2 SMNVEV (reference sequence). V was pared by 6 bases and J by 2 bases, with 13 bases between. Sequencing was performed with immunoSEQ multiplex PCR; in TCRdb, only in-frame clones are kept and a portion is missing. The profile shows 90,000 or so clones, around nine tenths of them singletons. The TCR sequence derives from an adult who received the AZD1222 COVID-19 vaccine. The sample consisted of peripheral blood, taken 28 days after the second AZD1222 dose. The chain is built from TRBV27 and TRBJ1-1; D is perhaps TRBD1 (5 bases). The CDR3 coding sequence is TGTGCCAGCAGCCAATCAGGGATTAACACTGAAGCTTTCTTT. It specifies CASSQSGINTEAFF.